This entry lists 2 T cell receptor beta chains sequenced from one sample in a study of low-dose radiotherapy and immunotherapy resistance in tumors. As to time point: after trial treatment. Treatment meaning: LDRT plus nivolumab, ipilimumab, low-dose cyclophosphamide and aspirin (RACIN trial). TRAV- and TRBV-specific primers, spanning alpha and beta chains, primed first-strand cDNA. Over approximately 20 PCR cycles, TCRs were amplified from a constant-region primer and V-primer adapter. TCRdb independently ran MiXCR on the reads; one entry per CDR3 protein. The sample carries fewer than 110,000 distinct CDR3 sequences, 20% recorded once. The sequencing here drew on PBMCs, taken after low-dose radiotherapy plus immunotherapy. The receptors were sampled from a male donor with prostate cancer.

The sample holds many counts of this clonotype. Written as DNA, the CDR3 is TGTGCCAGCAGTTACTCGAGCGGCAGGACATACACTGAAGCTTTCTTT. This codes for CASSYSSGRTYTEAFF. The chain joins TRBV6-5 to TRBJ1-1, with D possibly TRBD1 on 5 matching bases. Trimming shortened V by 0 bases and J by 3 bases, and 14 bases separated the two germline ends. This CDR3 has 16 amino acids. Germline V CDR1 and CDR2: MNHEY, SVGAGI.

This clonotype was counted ten times or more. The gene calls are TRBV24-1 and TRBJ2-7; D remains ambiguous. This CDR3 is 12 amino acids long. The V end was cut by 4 bases, the J end by 6 bases, with 9 bases between. CDR1 KGHDR and CDR2 SFDVKD come from the germline V gene. The CDR3 loop reads CATSDPSREQYF. In DNA form, the CDR3 reads TGTGCCACCAGTGACCCTAGTCGCGAGCAGTACTTC.